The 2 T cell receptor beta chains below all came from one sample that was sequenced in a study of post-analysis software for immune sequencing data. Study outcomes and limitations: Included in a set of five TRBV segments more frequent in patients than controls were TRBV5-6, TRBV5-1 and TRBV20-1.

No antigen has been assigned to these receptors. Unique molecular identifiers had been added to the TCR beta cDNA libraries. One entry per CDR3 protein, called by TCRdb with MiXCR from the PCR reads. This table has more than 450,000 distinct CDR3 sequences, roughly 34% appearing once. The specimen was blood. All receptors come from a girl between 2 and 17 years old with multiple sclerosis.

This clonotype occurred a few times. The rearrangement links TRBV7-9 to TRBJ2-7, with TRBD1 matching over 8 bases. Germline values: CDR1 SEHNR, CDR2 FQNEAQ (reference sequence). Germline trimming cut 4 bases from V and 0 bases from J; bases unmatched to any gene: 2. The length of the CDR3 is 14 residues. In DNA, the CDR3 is TGTGCCAGCAGCTCACAGGGGGTCTCCTACGAGCAGTACTTC. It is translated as CASSSQGVSYEQYF.

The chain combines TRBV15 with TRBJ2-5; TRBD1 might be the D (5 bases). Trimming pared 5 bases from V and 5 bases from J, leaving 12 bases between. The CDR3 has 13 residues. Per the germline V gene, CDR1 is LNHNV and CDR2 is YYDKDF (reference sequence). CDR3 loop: CATSPSGLETQYF. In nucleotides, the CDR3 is TGTGCCACCAGCCCCTCAGGGTTGGAGACCCAGTACTTC.